Listed here are 2 T cell receptor beta chains from one sample, sequenced in a study of shared clonotypes between healthy human individuals. TCRdb's copy holds only in-frame clones and misses some; the assay was immunoSEQ multiplex PCR. The data show about 520,000 clones, with about 72% seen just once and around 12% held by the top ten. The sequencing input was PBMCs. The receptors were sampled from a woman aged 40 to 49 in good health. Some clones in this sample may be carry-over from other donors' samples.

This clone was detected only once. The V and J genes are TRBV11-1 and TRBJ2-7; 8 nucleotides agree with TRBD1. V dropped 4 bases and J dropped 2; count of bases not matched to a gene: 4. This CDR3 has 14 residues. Per germline, CDR1 SGHAT and CDR2 FQDESV (reference sequence). CDR3 amino acids: CASSYGQGTYEQYF. For the CDR3, the DNA is TGTGCCAGCAGCTATGGACAGGGAACCTACGAGCAGTACTTC.

This chain connects TRBV19 to TRBJ2-7; D not certain. The CDR3 length is 14 residues. CDR1 LNHDA and CDR2 SQIVND come from the germline V gene (reference sequence). Trimming shortened V by 7 bases and J by 2 bases, and 15 bases separated the two germline ends. The CDR3, as DNA: TGTGCCAGTAAGTCACTGGGGTCAGCCTACGAGCAGTACTTC. This gives the protein CASKSLGSAYEQYF.